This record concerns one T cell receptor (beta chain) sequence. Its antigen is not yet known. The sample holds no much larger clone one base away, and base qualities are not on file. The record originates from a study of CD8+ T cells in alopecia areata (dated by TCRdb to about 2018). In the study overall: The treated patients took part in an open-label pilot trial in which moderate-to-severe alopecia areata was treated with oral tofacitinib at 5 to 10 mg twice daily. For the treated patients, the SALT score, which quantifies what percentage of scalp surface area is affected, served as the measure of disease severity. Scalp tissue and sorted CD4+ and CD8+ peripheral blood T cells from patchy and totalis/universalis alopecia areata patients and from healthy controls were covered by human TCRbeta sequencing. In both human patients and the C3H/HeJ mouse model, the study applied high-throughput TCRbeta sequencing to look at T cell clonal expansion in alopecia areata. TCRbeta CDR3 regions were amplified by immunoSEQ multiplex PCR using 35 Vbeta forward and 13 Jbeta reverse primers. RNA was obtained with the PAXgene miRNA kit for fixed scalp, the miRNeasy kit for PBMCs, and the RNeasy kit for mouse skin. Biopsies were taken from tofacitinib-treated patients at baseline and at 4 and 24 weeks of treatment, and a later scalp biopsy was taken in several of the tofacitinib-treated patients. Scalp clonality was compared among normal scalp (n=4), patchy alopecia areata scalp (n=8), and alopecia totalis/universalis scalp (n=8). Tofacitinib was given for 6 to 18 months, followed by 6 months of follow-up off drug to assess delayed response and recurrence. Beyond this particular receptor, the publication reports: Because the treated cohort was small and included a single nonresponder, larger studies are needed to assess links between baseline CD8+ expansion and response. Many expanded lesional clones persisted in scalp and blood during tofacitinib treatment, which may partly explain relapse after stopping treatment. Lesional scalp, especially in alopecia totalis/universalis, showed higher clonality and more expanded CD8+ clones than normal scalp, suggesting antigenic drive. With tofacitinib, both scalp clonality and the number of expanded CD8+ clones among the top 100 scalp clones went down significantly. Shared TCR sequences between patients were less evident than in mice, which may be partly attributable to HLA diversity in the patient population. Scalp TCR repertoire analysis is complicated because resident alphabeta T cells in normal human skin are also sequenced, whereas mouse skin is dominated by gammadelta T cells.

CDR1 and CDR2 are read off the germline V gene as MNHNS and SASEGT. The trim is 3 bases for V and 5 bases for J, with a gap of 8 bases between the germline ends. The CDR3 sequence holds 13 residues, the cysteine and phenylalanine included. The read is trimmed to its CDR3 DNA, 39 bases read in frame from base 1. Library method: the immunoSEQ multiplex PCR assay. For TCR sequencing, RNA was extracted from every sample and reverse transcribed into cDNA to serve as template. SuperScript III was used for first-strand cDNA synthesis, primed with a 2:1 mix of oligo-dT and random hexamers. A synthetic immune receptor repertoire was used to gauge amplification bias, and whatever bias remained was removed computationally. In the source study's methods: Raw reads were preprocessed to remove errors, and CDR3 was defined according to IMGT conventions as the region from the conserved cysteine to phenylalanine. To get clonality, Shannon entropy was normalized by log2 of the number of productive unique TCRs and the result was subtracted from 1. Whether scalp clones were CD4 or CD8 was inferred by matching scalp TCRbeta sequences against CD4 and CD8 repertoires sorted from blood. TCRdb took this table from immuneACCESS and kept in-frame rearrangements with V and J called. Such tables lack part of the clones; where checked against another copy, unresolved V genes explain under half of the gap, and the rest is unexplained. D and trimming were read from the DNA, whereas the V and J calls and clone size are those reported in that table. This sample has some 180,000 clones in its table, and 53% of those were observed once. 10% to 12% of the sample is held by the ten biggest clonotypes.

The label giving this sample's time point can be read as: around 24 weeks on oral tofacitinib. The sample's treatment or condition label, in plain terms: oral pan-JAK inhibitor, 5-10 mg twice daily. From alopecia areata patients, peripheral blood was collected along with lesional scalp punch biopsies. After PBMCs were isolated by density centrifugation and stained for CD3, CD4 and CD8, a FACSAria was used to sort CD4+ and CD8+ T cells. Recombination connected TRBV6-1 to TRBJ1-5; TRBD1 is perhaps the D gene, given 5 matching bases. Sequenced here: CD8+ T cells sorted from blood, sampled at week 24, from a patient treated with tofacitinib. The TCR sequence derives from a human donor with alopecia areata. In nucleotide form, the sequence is TGTGCCAGCAGTGACAGGGCTGATCAGCCCCAGCATTTT. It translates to CASSDRADQPQHF.